This section outlines one TCR beta chain sequence together with its context. The antigen is unknown. The record originates from a study of T cell repertoires in cytomegalovirus infection. Study details: As its CMV epitopes, the study selected recently identified HLA-C-restricted and well-studied HLA-B-restricted targets. Study observations and caveats: In two of eight donors, the top clonotype was HLA-C-restricted CMV-specific.

TCRdb passed the reads through MiXCR, listing each CDR3 protein once. The sample has some 54,000 distinct CDR3 sequences, about 18% seen once. The CDR3 consists of 16 residues. Germline CDR1 is SGHTA and CDR2 is FQGNSA. After removal of 3 bases from V and 3 bases from J, the junction contained 7 bases not matched to a gene. Sequenced here: CD8+ T cells from cultured PBMCs, sampled from culture after CMV antigen stimulation. The receptor's source is a human donor in good health (CMV status not recorded). Some clones in this sample may be carry-over from other donors' samples. V is TRBV7-2 and J is TRBJ2-3, with 9 positions matching TRBD1. This CDR3 is CASSFGWDRATDTQYF. The CDR3 DNA sequence: TGTGCCAGCAGCTTCGGCTGGGACAGGGCAACAGATACGCAGTATTTT.